This passage covers 9 T cell receptor beta chains from one sample sequenced in a study of blood T cell repertoires in COVID-19. Libraries were prepared by immunoSEQ multiplex PCR; TCRdb keeps only in-frame clonotypes and omits some of them. The sample includes a few hundred thousand clones, 84% of them seen just once. The sequenced material came from peripheral blood. Receptors were obtained from a human donor in a cohort sampled during active COVID-19.

CDR3 DNA: TGCGCCAGCAGCCAAGATCCTCGGGAGTTTCTCGAAAATGAGCAGTTCTTC. This translates into CASSQDPREFLENEQFF. V gene TRBV4-1 combines with J gene TRBJ2-1; D perhaps matches TRBD2 (6 bases). Germline loops: CDR1 MGHRA, CDR2 YSYEKL. Trimming removed 0 bases at V and 7 bases at J, with 19 bases between. This CDR3 is 17 amino acids long.

The rearrangement joins TRBV19 to TRBJ1-2, with 7 positions matching TRBD1. The V gene's germline CDR1 is LNHDA and CDR2 SQIVND (reference sequence). This CDR3 region has 16 residues. The ends lost 5 bases at V and 4 bases at J; junction bases unmatched: 13. This CDR3 reads CASSSNRDRESYGYTF. The CDR3 DNA is TGTGCCAGTAGTTCTAACCGGGACAGAGAGTCCTATGGCTACACCTTC.

The genes are TRBV28 and TRBJ1-5; 7 bases match TRBD1. Germline V gene data show CDR1 as MDHEN and CDR2 as SYDVKM. The CDR3 sequence is 17 residues long. V lost 6 bases and J lost 0; bases outside the gene matches: 11. The CDR3 DNA sequence: TGTGCCAGCAGCCCCCCCGCAGGGGGAGGTAGCAATCAGCCCCAGCATTTT. Translating it yields CASSPPAGGGSNQPQHF.

This clone was recorded once. The genes are TRBV7-9 and TRBJ2-6, with no clear D. Looked up from germline, CDR1 is SEHNR and CDR2 is FQNEAQ (reference sequence). The CDR3 length is 15 residues. Trimming shortened V by 2 bases and J by 0 bases, and 5 bases separated the two germline ends. CDR3 coding DNA: TGTGCCAGCAGCTTACGAGCCTCTGGGGCCAACGTCCTGACTTTC. Protein: CASSLRASGANVLTF.

This sequence joins TRBV7-9 and TRBJ1-1, with a tentative D call TRBD1 (6 bases). Germline values: CDR1 SEHNR, CDR2 FQNEAQ (reference sequence). The CDR3 is made up of 12 amino acids. Trimming took 5 bases from V and 7 from J, leaving 11 bases between them. The CDR3 spells CASSPQGNEAFF. The CDR3 DNA follows: TGTGCCAGCAGCCCTCAGGGGAATGAAGCTTTCTTT.

Only one count was recorded for this clone. This rearrangement joins TRBV2 to TRBJ2-2; the match to TRBD2 covers 9 bases. The length of the CDR3 is 15 residues. Per the germline V gene, CDR1 is SNHLY and CDR2 is FYNNEI. V lost 10 bases to trimming and J lost 6 bases; unmatched junction nucleotides: 12. CDR3 in amino acids: CATSKAGGASGELFF. CDR3 coding DNA: TGTGCCACCTCCAAGGCGGGGGGGGCCTCCGGGGAGCTGTTTTTT. The whole variable domain, remainder taken from reference TRBV2 and TRBJ2-2, is EPEVTQTPSHQVTQMGQEVILRCVPISNHLYFYWYRQILGQKVEFLVSFYNNEISEKSEIFDDQFSVERPDGSNFTLKIRSTKLEDSAMYFCATSKAGGASGELFFGEGSRLTVL.

This clone was detected only a few times. The chain recombines TRBV18 with TRBJ2-2; TRBD1 aligns across 7 bases. This CDR3 comprises 15 residues. Trimming at V came to 3 bases and at J to 3 bases, leaving 4 bases not matched to a gene. Germline V CDR1 and CDR2: KGHSH, LQKENI. The CDR3 DNA follows: TGTGCCAGCTCACCTGGGACAGACTACACCGGGGAGCTGTTTTTT. It encodes CASSPGTDYTGELFF. Filled out from reference TRBV18 and TRBJ2-2, the complete variable domain reads NAGVMQNPRHLVRRRGQEARLRCSPMKGHSHVYWYRQLPEEGLKFMVYLQKENIIDESGMPKERFSAEFPKEGPSILRIQQVVRGDSAAYFCASSPGTDYTGELFFGEGSRLTVL.

V and J are TRBV5-5 and TRBJ2-1; 11 positions match TRBD2. The CDR3 has 18 residues. J was trimmed by 1 base and V by 4 bases; bases with no gene match: 10. Germline-derived CDR1 and CDR2 are SGHKS and YYEKEE (reference sequence). The CDR3 coding sequence is TGTGCCAGCAGCCCGACTAGCGGGACCCTCACTTCCTACAATGAGCAGTTCTTC. It encodes CASSPTSGTLTSYNEQFF.

This clone was observed a few times. This chain links TRBV5-1 with TRBJ1-5; 10 bases match TRBD1. The CDR3 contains 15 residues. Germline V gene sequence: CDR1 SGHRS, CDR2 YFSETQ. Trimming at V came to 5 bases and at J to 5 bases, leaving 7 bases not matched to a gene. CDR3 protein: CASSATGGAYQPQHF. The CDR3 DNA reads as TGCGCCAGCAGTGCGACAGGGGGCGCGTATCAGCCCCAGCATTTT.